This TCR beta chain was obtained from a study of ipilimumab plus nivolumab after autologous stem cell transplantation. The table came from immunoSEQ multiplex PCR; TCRdb's copy has only in-frame clones and leaves some out. Of about 15,000 clones listed, about four fifths are singletons. The sequences come from PBMCs, collected in a trial of ipilimumab plus nivolumab as post-transplant consolidation. This TCR was recovered from a male donor with primary mediastinal lymphoma.

Here the CDR3 reads CASSPNGNIQYF. CDR3 DNA sequence: TGTGCCAGCAGCCCGAATGGGAACATTCAGTACTTC. The chain employs TRBV6-6 and TRBJ2-4, with D unclear. V lost 6 bases and J 7 bases, leaving 10 bases between the germline ends. CDR1 and CDR2 from the germline V gene are MNHNY and SVGAGI (reference sequence). This CDR3 spans 12 amino acids.